A selection of T cell receptor beta chains follows, all from one sample in a study of blood T cell repertoires in COVID-19. TCRdb keeps only in-frame clones here, not all; method: immunoSEQ multiplex PCR. The sample includes 200,000 or so clones, approximately 90% of them seen just once. Sample: PBMCs or T cells enriched from blood (not recorded which). These receptors all come from a man in his thirties or forties who had recovered from COVID-19. Both conserved end residues are part of each CDR3. Expanded clones are given a class, and other clones once, few, many or no size at all.

clone size: NA
V gene: TRBV4-3
J gene: TRBJ2-7
CDR3 protein: CASSQDQGYRYEQYF

clone size: NA
V gene: TRBV10-1
J gene: TRBJ2-7
CDR3 protein: CASSSPREQYF

clone size: NA
V gene: TRBV7-2
J gene: TRBJ1-3
CDR3 protein: CASSLGQARSGNTIYF

clone size: NA
V gene: TRBV30
J gene: TRBJ2-2
CDR3 protein: CAWSQGWTGELFF

clone size: NA
V gene: TRBV30
J gene: TRBJ2-3
CDR3 protein: CAYLIQGAGDTQYF

clone size: NA
V gene: TRBV28
J gene: TRBJ1-1
CDR3 protein: CASSTRQVNFMNTEAFF

clone size: once
V gene: TRBV5-1
J gene: TRBJ2-7
CDR3 protein: CASSPKVQGVSEQYF

clone size: NA
V gene: TRBV6-5
J gene: TRBJ1-5
CDR3 protein: CASRLTKNQPQHF

clone size: NA
V gene: TRBV28
J gene: TRBJ1-4
CDR3 protein: CASSWGRGRTNEKLFF

clone size: NA
V gene: TRBV29-1
J gene: TRBJ1-1
CDR3 protein: CSVEDLQEANTEAFF

clone size: NA
V gene: TRBV7-8
J gene: TRBJ1-4
CDR3 protein: CASSLGTAYEKLFF

clone size: NA
V gene: TRBV7-2
J gene: TRBJ1-1
CDR3 protein: CASSLDRNTEAFF

clone size: NA
V gene: TRBV11-2
J gene: TRBJ2-3
CDR3 protein: CASSSLPGQGTNTQYF

clone size: NA
V gene: TRBV7-2
J gene: TRBJ2-5
CDR3 protein: CASTQREKETQYF

clone size: few
V gene: TRBV20-1
J gene: TRBJ2-2
CDR3 protein: CSASVGTSVGGELFF

clone size: NA
V gene: TRBV7-2
J gene: TRBJ2-7
CDR3 protein: CASSPRWGANEQYF

clone size: NA
V gene: TRBV2
J gene: TRBJ1-2
CDR3 protein: CASLQGWGYGYTF

clone size: once
V gene: TRBV10-3
J gene: TRBJ2-1
CDR3 protein: CAISLAGKRYNEQFF

clone size: many
V gene: TRBV3-1/TRBV3-2
J gene: TRBJ1-2
CDR3 protein: CASSQVGTGRNYGYTF

clone size: NA
V gene: TRBV18
J gene: TRBJ2-3
CDR3 protein: CASSLGAGGATDTQYF

clone size: NA
V gene: TRBV6-5
J gene: TRBJ2-7
CDR3 protein: CASRVVRTNDEQYF

clone size: NA
V gene: TRBV2
J gene: TRBJ1-6
CDR3 protein: CASSGTGNSPLHF

clone size: NA
V gene: TRBV18
J gene: TRBJ1-1
CDR3 protein: CASSPNMNTEAFF

clone size: once
V gene: TRBV7-2
J gene: TRBJ2-6
CDR3 protein: CASSAASGTSRTGANVLTF

clone size: few
V gene: TRBV6-5
J gene: TRBJ1-1
CDR3 protein: CASSYGDLPGAEAFF

clone size: NA
V gene: TRBV9
J gene: TRBJ2-7
CDR3 protein: CASSLGTSGSYEQYF

clone size: NA
V gene: TRBV7-2
J gene: TRBJ1-2
CDR3 protein: CASSGEVSYGYTF

clone size: NA
V gene: TRBV6-1
J gene: TRBJ1-2
CDR3 protein: CASSEFESYYGYTF